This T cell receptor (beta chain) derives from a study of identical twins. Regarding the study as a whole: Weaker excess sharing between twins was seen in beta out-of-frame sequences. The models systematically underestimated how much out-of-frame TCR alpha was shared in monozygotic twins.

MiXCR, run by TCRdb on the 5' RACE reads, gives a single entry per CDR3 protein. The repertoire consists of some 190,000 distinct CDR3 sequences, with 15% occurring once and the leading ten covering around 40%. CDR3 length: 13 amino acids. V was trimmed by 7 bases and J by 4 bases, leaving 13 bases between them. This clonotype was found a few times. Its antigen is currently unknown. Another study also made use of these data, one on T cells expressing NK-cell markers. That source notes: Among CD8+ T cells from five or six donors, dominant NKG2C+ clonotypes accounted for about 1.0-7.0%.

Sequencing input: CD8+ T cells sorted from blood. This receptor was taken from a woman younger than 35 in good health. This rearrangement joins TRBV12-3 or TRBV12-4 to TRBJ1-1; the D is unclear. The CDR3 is CASTPDGSTEAFF. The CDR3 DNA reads TGTGCCAGCACCCCTGATGGGAGCACTGAAGCTTTCTTT.